This section outlines one T cell receptor beta chain sequence together with its context. Source study methods: Scientists estimated how many nucleated cells there were by amplifying reference gene primers. Sequenced by immunoSEQ multiplex PCR; TCRdb stores in-frame clones only, minus some. V and J calls and clone size are as listed in that table; D and trimming were resolved from the DNA. Of roughly 290,000 clones listed, roughly 90% are singletons. The CDR3 sequence is 14 residues long. With 4 bases clipped from V and 3 bases from J, the junction kept 5 bases outside the gene matches. Looked up from germline, CDR1 is SGHKS and CDR2 is YYEKEE (reference sequence). These data are taken from a study of blood T cell repertoires in COVID-19. Study summary: There were acute and convalescent COVID-19 samples, and they came from the United States, Italy and Spain. The cDNA or gDNA used as material had been derived from T cells, B-cell-depleted T cells, or PBMCs.

Sequenced: peripheral blood. The receptor's source is a man aged 25-40 years with acute or convalescent COVID-19. The chain is built from TRBV5-5 and TRBJ1-1; TRBD1 matches at 8 bases. This CDR3 reads CASSRQGQHTEAFF. CDR3 sequence (DNA): TGTGCCAGCAGCCGACAGGGGCAGCACACTGAAGCTTTCTTT.